The clone carrying this T cell receptor beta chain was seen at least ten times. Its antigen remains unknown. This CDR3 spans 16 amino acids. V lost 10 bases to trimming and J lost 6 bases, with 24 bases between them. TCRdb passed the 5' RACE reads through MiXCR, listing each CDR3 protein once. The sample holds just under 550,000 distinct CDR3 sequences; approximately 16% are singletons and the top ten take 0.44%. This entry is derived from a study of identical twins. General study findings and limits: Clonotypes of the beta chain that were abundant in cord blood carried fewer insertions (memory repertoires showed none). The study reached conclusions through statistical analysis that was cross-sectional, not following the same donors. Out-of-frame alpha sequences common to twins were enriched for low generation probability.

The sample was also linked to a second study, of yellow fever vaccine responses in identical twins. That study adds: A vaccine T cell response that seemed partly convergent and partly personalized was reported in twins.

The rearrangement links TRBV12-3 or TRBV12-4 to TRBJ2-2, with D possibly being TRBD1 or TRBD2 (6 bases each). Sequenced: CD4+ T cells sorted from blood. The sequence came from a woman under 30 in good health. CDR3 nucleotides: TGTGCCATCAAAAGGGGGGCAGGGGTTTTATCCGGGGAGCTGTTTTTT. Residues: CAIKRGAGVLSGELFF.